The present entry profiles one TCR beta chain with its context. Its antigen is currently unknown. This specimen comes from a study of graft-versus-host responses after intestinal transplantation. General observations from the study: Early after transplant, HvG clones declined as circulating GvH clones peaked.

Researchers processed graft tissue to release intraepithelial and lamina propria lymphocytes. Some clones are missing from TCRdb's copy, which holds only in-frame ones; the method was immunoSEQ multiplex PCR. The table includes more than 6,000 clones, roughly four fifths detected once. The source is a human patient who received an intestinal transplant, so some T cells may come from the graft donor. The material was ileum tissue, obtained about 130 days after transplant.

Here the CDR3 DNA reads TGTGCCAGCAGTTCCGTTACTAGCGGAGGCACTAATGAGCAGTTCTTC. Translated, it gives CASSSVTSGGTNEQFF. The chain couples TRBV7-6 to TRBJ2-1, with 8 bases fitting TRBD2. The CDR3 runs 16 residues. Trimming at V came to 6 bases and at J to 7 bases, leaving 14 bases not matched to a gene. Germline CDR1 is SGHVS and CDR2 is FNYEAQ.